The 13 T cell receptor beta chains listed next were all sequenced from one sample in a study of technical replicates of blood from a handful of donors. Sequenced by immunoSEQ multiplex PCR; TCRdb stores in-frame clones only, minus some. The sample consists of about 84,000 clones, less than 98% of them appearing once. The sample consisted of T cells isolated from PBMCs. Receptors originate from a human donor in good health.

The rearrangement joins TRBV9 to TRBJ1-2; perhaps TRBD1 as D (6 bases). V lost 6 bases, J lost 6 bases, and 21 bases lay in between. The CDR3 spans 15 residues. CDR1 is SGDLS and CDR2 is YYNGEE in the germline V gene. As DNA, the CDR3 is TGTGCCAGCAACTTCGGTTGGGGGCCGGAGAATGGCTACACCTTC. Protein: CASNFGWGPENGYTF.

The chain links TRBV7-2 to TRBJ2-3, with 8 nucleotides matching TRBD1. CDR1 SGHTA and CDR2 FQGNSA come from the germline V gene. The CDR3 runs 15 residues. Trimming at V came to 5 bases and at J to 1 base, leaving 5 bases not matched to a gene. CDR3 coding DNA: TGTGCCAGCAGCCCCCCACAGGGGGGCACAGATACGCAGTATTTT. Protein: CASSPPQGGTDTQYF. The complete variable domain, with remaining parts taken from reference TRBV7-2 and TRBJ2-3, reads GAGVSQSPSNKVTEKGKDVELRCDPISGHTALYWYRQSLGQGLEFLIYFQGNSAPDKSGLPSDRFSAERTGGSVSTLTIQRTQQEDSAVYLCASSPPQGGTDTQYFGPGTRLTVL.

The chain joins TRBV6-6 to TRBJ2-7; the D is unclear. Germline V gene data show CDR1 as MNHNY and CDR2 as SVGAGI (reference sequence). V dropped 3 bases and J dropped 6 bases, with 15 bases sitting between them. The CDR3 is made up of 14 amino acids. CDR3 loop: CASSYYREVAEQYF. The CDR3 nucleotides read TGTGCCAGCAGTTATTATAGAGAGGTAGCCGAGCAGTACTTC.

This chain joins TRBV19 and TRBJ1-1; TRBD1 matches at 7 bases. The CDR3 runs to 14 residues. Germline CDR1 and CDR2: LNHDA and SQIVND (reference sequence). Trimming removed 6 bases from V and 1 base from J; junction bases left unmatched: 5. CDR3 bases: TGTGCCAGTAGCTCAGGGGGGACGAACACTGAAGCTTTCTTT. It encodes CASSSGGTNTEAFF.

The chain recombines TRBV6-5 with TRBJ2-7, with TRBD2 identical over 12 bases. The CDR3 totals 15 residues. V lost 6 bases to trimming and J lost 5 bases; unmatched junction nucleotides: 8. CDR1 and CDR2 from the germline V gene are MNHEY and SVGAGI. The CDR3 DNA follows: TGTGCCAGCAGCCGCGGACTAGCGGGATCCCACGAGCAGTACTTC. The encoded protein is CASSRGLAGSHEQYF.

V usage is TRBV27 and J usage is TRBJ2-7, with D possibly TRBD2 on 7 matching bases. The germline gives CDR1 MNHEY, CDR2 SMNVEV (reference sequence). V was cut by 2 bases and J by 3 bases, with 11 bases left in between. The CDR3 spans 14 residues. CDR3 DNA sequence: TGTGCCAGCAGTTTAGGAGGGGGGGACTACGAGCAGTACTTC. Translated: CASSLGGGDYEQYF.

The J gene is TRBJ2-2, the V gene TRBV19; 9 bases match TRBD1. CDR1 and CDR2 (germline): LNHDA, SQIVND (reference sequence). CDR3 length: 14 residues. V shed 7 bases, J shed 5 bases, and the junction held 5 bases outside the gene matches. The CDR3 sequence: CASILQGATGELFF. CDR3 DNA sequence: TGTGCCAGTATCTTACAGGGGGCGACCGGGGAGCTGTTTTTT.

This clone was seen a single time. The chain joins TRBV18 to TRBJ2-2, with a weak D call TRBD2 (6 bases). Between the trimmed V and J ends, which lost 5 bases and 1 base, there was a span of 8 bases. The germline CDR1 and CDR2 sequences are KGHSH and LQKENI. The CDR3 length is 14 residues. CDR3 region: CASSSGGNTGELFF. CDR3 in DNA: TGTGCCAGCTCATCCGGGGGGAACACCGGGGAGCTGTTTTTT.

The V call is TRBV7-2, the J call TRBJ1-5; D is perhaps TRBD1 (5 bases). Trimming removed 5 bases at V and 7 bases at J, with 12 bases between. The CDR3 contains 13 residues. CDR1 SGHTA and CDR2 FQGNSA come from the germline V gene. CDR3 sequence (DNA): TGTGCCAGCAGCACGCAGGGAACCCAGCCCCAGCATTTT. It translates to CASSTQGTQPQHF.

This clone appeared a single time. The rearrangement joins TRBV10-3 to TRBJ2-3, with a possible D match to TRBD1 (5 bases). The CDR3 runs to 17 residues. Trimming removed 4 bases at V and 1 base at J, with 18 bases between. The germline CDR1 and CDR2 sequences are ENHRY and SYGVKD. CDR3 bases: TGTGCCATCAGTGGTTCCCAGACAGTCGACCGCACAGATACGCAGTATTTT. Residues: CAISGSQTVDRTDTQYF.

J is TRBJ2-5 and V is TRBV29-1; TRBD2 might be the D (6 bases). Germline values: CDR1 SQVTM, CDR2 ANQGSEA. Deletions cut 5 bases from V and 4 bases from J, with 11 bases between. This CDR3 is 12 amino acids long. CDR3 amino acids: CSVTGVSETQYF. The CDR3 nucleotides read TGCAGCGTTACGGGGGTTTCAGAGACCCAGTACTTC.

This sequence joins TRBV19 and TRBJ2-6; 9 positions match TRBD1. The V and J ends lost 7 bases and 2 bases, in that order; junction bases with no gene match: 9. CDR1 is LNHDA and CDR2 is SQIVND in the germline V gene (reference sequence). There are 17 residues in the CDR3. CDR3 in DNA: TGTGCCAGTAACCGGGACAGGGCTTTTACTGGGGCCAACGTCCTGACTTTC. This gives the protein CASNRDRAFTGANVLTF.

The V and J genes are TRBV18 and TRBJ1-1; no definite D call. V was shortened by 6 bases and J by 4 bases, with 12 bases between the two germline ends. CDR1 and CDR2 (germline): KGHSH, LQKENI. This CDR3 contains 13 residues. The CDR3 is CASSPGTSTEAFF. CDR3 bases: TGTGCCAGCTCGCCCGGAACTAGCACTGAAGCTTTCTTT. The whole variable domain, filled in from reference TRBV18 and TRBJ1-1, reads NAGVMQNPRHLVRRRGQEARLRCSPMKGHSHVYWYRQLPEEGLKFMVYLQKENIIDESGMPKERFSAEFPKEGPSILRIQQVVRGDSAAYFCASSPGTSTEAFFGQGTRLTVV.